This T cell receptor (beta chain) was documented in a study of molecular identifiers for immune sequencing clone quantification. CDR3 length equals 13 residues. Worth noting for this clonotype: A junction end diverges from the germline sequence, so it may reflect a read error.

For naive CD8 T cells, sorting used the CD8+CD4-CCR7+CD45RA+ phenotype. Each CDR3 protein gets one entry after TCRdb re-called the PCR reads with MiXCR. The sample holds 85,000 to 100,000 distinct CDR3 sequences; approximately 25% are singletons and the top ten take 0.94%. The sequencing input was naive CD8+ T cells from blood, with Jurkat cell RNA spiked in. As for subset: FACS-sorted CD8+CD4-CCR7+CD45RA+ naive T cells. The receptor was derived from a human donor in good health. Some libraries in this study had Jurkat cell RNA spiked in. V is TRBV5-3 and J is TRBJ2-7, with D possibly matching TRBD2 (6 bases). TRBV5-3 is sorted into the ORF group, with uncertain function. The CDR3 DNA sequence: TGTGCCAGCAGCTTCGGGGGAAGGTACGAGCGGTACTTC. As protein: CASSFGGRYERYF.